What follows is one T cell receptor (beta chain) and its context. Produced via immunoSEQ multiplex PCR; TCRdb's table is partial and in-frame only. This sample has some 76,000 clones, with approximately 80% found just once. This entry belongs to a study of blood T cell repertoires in COVID-19. As for the study in general: Donors in the United States, Italy and Spain gave samples during acute or convalescent COVID-19. Sample material is recorded as cDNA or gDNA derived from T cells, B-cell-depleted T cells, or PBMCs.

The V gene's germline CDR1 is LGHDT and CDR2 YNNKEL (reference sequence). Trimming shortened V by 4 bases and J by 2 bases, and 12 bases separated the two germline ends. CDR3 length: 15 residues. This receptor was obtained from a middle-aged man with acute or convalescent COVID-19. The V and J genes are TRBV3-1 (or the pseudogene TRBV3-2) and TRBJ2-1; no firm D call. Sequenced input: peripheral blood. CDR3 region: CASSLIPQAYNEQFF. The CDR3, as DNA: TGTGCCAGCAGCCTTATCCCCCAGGCCTACAATGAGCAGTTCTTC.